These 3 T cell receptor beta chains were all obtained from the same sample, sequenced in a study of cytomegalovirus exposure and HLA in healthy donors. The study ran its PCR with 60 Vbeta and 13 Jbeta primers. Produced via immunoSEQ multiplex PCR; TCRdb's table is partial and in-frame only. The sample records about 120,000 clones, less than 10% being singletons. Sequencing was done on a sample of PBMCs. The receptors shown here come from a woman in her 40s in good health and CMV-seropositive.

The chain has TRBV6-6 and TRBJ1-3; D ambiguous. The CDR3 has 16 residues. V lost 0 bases to trimming and J lost 3 bases, with 12 bases between them. Germline lookup yields CDR1 MNHNY and CDR2 SVGAGI (reference sequence). The CDR3 nucleotides are TGTGCCAGCAGTTACTCCTCGCGACTTCGTGGAAACACCATATATTTT. It codes for CASSYSSRLRGNTIYF.

The rearrangement links TRBV11-2 to TRBJ2-3; 9 nucleotides line up with TRBD1. V shed 2 bases and J 6 bases; nucleotides not matched to a gene: 6. CDR3 size: 15 residues. Germline CDR1 reads SGHAT; CDR2 reads FQNNGV. The CDR3 sequence: CASSLWDRDFDTQYF. The CDR3 DNA sequence: TGTGCCAGCAGCTTATGGGACAGGGATTTTGATACGCAGTATTTT.

CDR3 nucleotides: TGTGCCAGCAGCCAATCGAGCGTCGGAGGAAACACCATATATTTT. Residues: CASSQSSVGGNTIYF. This sequence joins TRBV16 and TRBJ1-3, with D unresolved. The CDR3 consists of 15 residues. Germline loops: CDR1 KGHSY, CDR2 FQNENV. Trimming took off 0 bases at V and 4 bases at J, with 10 bases between the two ends.